This is a list of T cell receptor beta chains from one sample in a study of CD8+CD57+ T cells in acquired aplastic anemia. A single record per CDR3 protein comes from TCRdb applying MiXCR to the reads. The sample yields almost 20,000 distinct CDR3 sequences, almost 40% seen once. Sequencing used CD8+CD57+ T cells sorted from PBMCs. These TCRs come from a human donor with aplastic anemia. Each CDR3 is given with its conserved first and last residue. Fields, in order: clone size, J gene, V gene, D gene, CDR3 protein, CDR3 DNA. A D gene is named only where the DNA matches it firmly. Not every row has a clone size; where given, it reads once, few, many or a size class.

>-|TRBJ2-3|TRBV10-3|TRBD2
CAISEGAGGTDTQYF
TGTGCCATCAGTGAGGGGGCGGGGGGCACAGATACGCAGTATTTT
>many|TRBJ1-2|TRBV6-6|-
CASSPWRAGFEYGYTF
TGTGCCAGCAGTCCCTGGAGGGCCGGGTTTGAGTATGGCTACACCTTC
>few|TRBJ2-7|TRBV5-1|-
CASSSQGRAYEQYF
TGCGCCAGCAGCTCCCAGGGTAGGGCTTACGAGCAGTACTTC
>-|TRBJ1-2|TRBV2|-
CASSEDGRYGYTF
TGTGCCAGCAGTGAAGACGGGCGCTATGGCTACACCTTC
>many|TRBJ2-3|TRBV3-1|-
CASSQWGTTTDTQYF
TGTGCCAGCAGCCAATGGGGGACCACCACAGATACGCAGTATTTT
>-|TRBJ2-1|TRBV10-3|TRBD1
CAIRKRQGGEQFF
TGTGCCATCAGGAAAAGACAGGGTGGCGAGCAGTTCTTC
>-|TRBJ1-2|TRBV19|-
CASRWGQGSYGYTF
TGTGCCAGTAGATGGGGGCAGGGGAGCTATGGCTACACCTTC
>-|TRBJ2-2|TRBV7-3|-
CASSLGGIGGLFF
TGTGCCAGCAGCTTAGGTGGTATCGGGGGGCTGTTTTTT
>-|TRBJ2-5|TRBV5-1|TRBD1
CASRKPGTGGETQYF
TGCGCCAGCAGGAAACCCGGGACAGGGGGAGAGACCCAGTACTTC
>few|TRBJ2-2|TRBV10-3|TRBD1
CASGPGQGFTGELFF
TGTGCCAGCGGTCCGGGACAGGGGTTCACCGGGGAGCTGTTTTTT
>many|TRBJ2-1|TRBV7-3|-
CASSLTSDSSYNEQFF
TGTGCCAGCAGCTTAACGTCCGACAGTTCATACAATGAGCAGTTCTTC
>once|TRBJ1-2|TRBV19|-
CASRRIGPGIAYGYTF
TGTGCCAGTAGACGAATAGGTCCAGGGATCGCCTATGGCTACACCTTC
>few|TRBJ2-3|TRBV15|TRBD2
CATSREAGGPDTQYF
TGTGCCACCAGCAGAGAAGCGGGAGGGCCAGATACGCAGTATTTT
>-|TRBJ1-4|TRBV2|-
CASRLTATNEKLFF
TGTGCCAGCAGGTTGACAGCAACTAATGAAAAACTGTTTTTT
>few|TRBJ2-3|TRBV9|-
CASSTTPGPDTQYF
TGTGCCAGCAGCACGACCCCCGGGCCCGATACGCAGTATTTT
>few|TRBJ2-3|TRBV29-1|-
CSVDRFQDTQYF
TGCAGCGTTGACAGGTTTCAAGATACGCAGTATTTT
>few|TRBJ2-7|TRBV10-2|-
CASSAGAPYEQYF
TGCGCCAGCAGTGCAGGGGCCCCCTACGAGCAGTACTTC
>-|TRBJ2-7|TRBV10-3|TRBD2
CAVRRGGLDLEQYF
TGTGCCGTCAGGCGGGGGGGTTTGGATCTCGAGCAGTACTTC
>few|TRBJ2-3|TRBV9|TRBD2
CASSAGLVPDTRYF
TGTGCCAGCAGCGCCGGACTAGTTCCCGATACGCGGTATTTT
>-|TRBJ1-2|TRBV5-1|TRBD1
CASSGGGTGVDYTF
TGCGCCAGCAGCGGGGGAGGGACAGGGGTGGACTACACCTTC
>-|TRBJ1-2|TRBV12-3/TRBV12-4|-
CASSLAGGYTF
TGTGCCAGCAGTTTGGCTGGTGGCTACACCTTC
>few|TRBJ1-1|TRBV7-2|-
CASSLSTGREAFF
TGTGCCAGCAGCTTATCGACGGGGAGGGAGGCTTTCTTT
>once|TRBJ2-7|TRBV4-3|TRBD2
CASSQEPAGGSYEQYF
TGCGCCAGCAGCCAAGAACCGGCGGGAGGCTCCTACGAGCAGTACTTC
>-|TRBJ2-1|TRBV29-1|TRBD2
CSSSGAYNEQFF
TGCAGTTCGAGCGGGGCCTACAATGAGCAGTTCTTC
>-|TRBJ1-4|TRBV5-4|-
CASMDRQKEKLFF
TGTGCCAGCATGGATCGACAGAAGGAAAAACTGTTTTTT
>few|TRBJ2-6|TRBV6-1|-
CASSEGAGSNSGANVLTF
TGTGCCAGCAGTGAGGGGGCAGGGAGTAACTCTGGGGCCAACGTCCTGACTTTC
>-|TRBJ1-4|TRBV20-1|-
CSARDPPVSGTRGSNEKLFF
TGCAGTGCTAGAGATCCCCCCGTTAGCGGGACGCGGGGCAGTAATGAAAAACTGTTTTTT
>few|TRBJ2-1|TRBV20-1|-
CSATTGWGARGTYNEQFF
TGCAGTGCTACCACAGGGTGGGGGGCTCGCGGGACCTACAATGAGCAGTTCTTC
>-|TRBJ2-3|TRBV6-5|TRBD2
CASSYSGAGGQGTQYF
TGTGCCAGCAGTTATTCTGGAGCGGGGGGGCAGGGTACGCAGTATTTT
>-|TRBJ2-5|TRBV29-1|TRBD2
CSVVGLAETQYF
TGCAGCGTAGTCGGACTAGCGGAGACCCAGTACTTC
>medium-sized|TRBJ2-2|TRBV5-5|-
CASSLGPNTGELFF
TGTGCCAGCAGCCTAGGCCCGAACACCGGGGAGCTGTTTTTT
>-|TRBJ2-1|TRBV2|TRBD1
CASRPRDRGRNEQFF
TGTGCCAGCAGGCCCCGGGACAGGGGGCGAAATGAGCAGTTCTTC
>few|TRBJ2-5|TRBV10-3|-
CAISGRGAEETQYF
TGTGCCATCAGTGGTAGGGGGGCTGAGGAGACCCAGTACTTC
>many|TRBJ2-5|TRBV20-1|-
CSARDGRANGAQYF
TGCAGTGCTAGAGATGGACGGGCTAATGGGGCCCAGTACTTC
>many|TRBJ2-3|TRBV13|TRBD2
CASSLLLAGGPESPDTQYF
TGTGCCAGCAGCTTACTCCTAGCGGGGGGCCCTGAGTCGCCAGATACGCAGTATTTT
>-|TRBJ1-2|TRBV12-3/TRBV12-4|-
CASGLTISNYGYTF
TGTGCTAGTGGTTTGACTATATCTAACTATGGCTACACCTTC
>few|TRBJ2-1|TRBV29-1|TRBD1
CSVQGDRNEQFF
TGCAGCGTCCAGGGGGATCGGAATGAGCAGTTCTTC
>-|TRBJ2-5|TRBV20-1|TRBD1
CSAQGALAQYF
TGCAGTGCCCAGGGGGCTTTGGCCCAGTACTTC